The rows below give T cell receptor beta chains drawn from one sample of a study of T-cell reconstitution after alpha-beta-depleted transplantation in children. A single record per CDR3 protein comes from TCRdb applying MiXCR to the PCR reads. The table includes some 95,000 distinct CDR3 sequences, 20% to 30% detected once. The source was PBMCs, collected before TCRalphabeta/CD19-depleted stem cell transplant. These receptors were obtained from a boy between 2 and 10 years old with acute lymphoblastic leukemia, due to receive a stem cell transplant. CDR3s include the opening cysteine and the closing phenylalanine or tryptophan. Fields, in order: clone size, D gene, CDR3 length, V gene, J gene, CDR3 DNA, CDR3 protein. D genes are given only for firm matches. A row's size may be missing; if present it is once, few, many or a size class.

.	.	14	TRBV7-2	TRBJ1-2	TGTGCCAGCAGCTTATTCCGGCAGGACTATGGCTACACCTTC	CASSLFRQDYGYTF
few	.	15	TRBV7-2	TRBJ2-1	TGTGCCAGCAGCGTCGGGACTCCCTCTTCCCATGAGCAGTTCTTC	CASSVGTPSSHEQFF
.	.	17	TRBV24-1	TRBJ2-2	TGTGCCACCAGTCTGGGCGGGCGCGCCCTGGGGACCGGGGAGCTGTTTTTT	CATSLGGRALGTGELFF
.	.	16	TRBV6-5	TRBJ1-3	TGTGCCAGCAGTTACAGAGAGACCACCTCTGGAAACACCATATATTTT	CASSYRETTSGNTIYF
.	.	13	TRBV28	TRBJ2-3	TGTGCCAGCAGGGATCAGGGGTCAGATACGCAGTATTTT	CASRDQGSDTQYF
.	.	17	TRBV20-1	TRBJ2-1	TGCAGTGCTGGACCCTTGACGGAGGGGCAGTTCTACAATGAGCAGTTCTTC	CSAGPLTEGQFYNEQFF
few	.	17	TRBV5-1	TRBJ2-3	TGCGCCAGCAGCTTGGCTCGGCTACCTCGAAGCACAGATACGCAGTATTTT	CASSLARLPRSTDTQYF
.	.	15	TRBV9	TRBJ2-1	TGTGCCAGCAGCTTTACGGCCCGCTCCTACAATGAGCAGTTCTTC	CASSFTARSYNEQFF
few	TRBD1	14	TRBV6-1	TRBJ2-2	TGTGCCAGCAGTCCACAGGGGACGGCCGGGGAGCTGTTTTTT	CASSPQGTAGELFF
.	.	13	TRBV5-1	TRBJ2-7	TGCGCCAGCAGCCTCCATAGCGGAGTCGAGCAGTACTTC	CASSLHSGVEQYF
.	.	14	TRBV30	TRBJ2-3	TGTGCCTGGAGTGTCGGCTTCTCCACAGATACGCAGTATTTT	CAWSVGFSTDTQYF
.	.	13	TRBV7-9	TRBJ1-5	TGTGCCAGCAGCTTAGACACGTATCAGCCCCAGCATTTT	CASSLDTYQPQHF
many	.	13	TRBV12-3/TRBV12-4	TRBJ2-1	TGTGCCAGCACCCCCATAGGGTCCAATGAGCAGTTCTTC	CASTPIGSNEQFF
.	.	11	TRBV3-1	TRBJ1-2	TGTGCCAGCGTGGGGACATATGGCTACACCTTC	CASVGTYGYTF
few	TRBD2	15	TRBV24-1	TRBJ2-1	TGTGCCACCCGGGAGGGTCACTCGGATTACAATGAGCAGTTCTTC	CATREGHSDYNEQFF
.	TRBD1	16	TRBV4-3	TRBJ2-2	TGCGCCAGCAGCCAAGAGGACAGGGGGGGTACCGGGGAGCTGTTTTTT	CASSQEDRGGTGELFF
.	.	15	TRBV9	TRBJ1-4	TGTGCCAGCAGCGAGAGGGGAGCCTCGATTGAAAAACTGTTTTTT	CASSERGASIEKLFF
few	.	15	TRBV2	TRBJ1-4	TGTGCCAGCAGTGTAATAGGGACAACTAATGAAAAACTGTTTTTT	CASSVIGTTNEKLFF
many	.	17	TRBV4-1	TRBJ2-1	TGCGCCAGCAGCCCGGGGGGCTGGGCTAGCCCGGGTGGTGAGCAGTTCTTC	CASSPGGWASPGGEQFF
.	.	13	TRBV20-1	TRBJ2-1	TGCAGTGCTAGGGGATACTCCTACAATGAGCAGTTCTTC	CSARGYSYNEQFF
.	TRBD1	13	TRBV20-1	TRBJ2-5	TGCAGTCATCCGGGACAGGGGGGAGAGACCCAGTACTTC	CSHPGQGGETQYF
.	.	14	TRBV5-1	TRBJ2-7	TGCGCCAGCAGCTTGGGGGGCGGGTACTACGAGCAGTACTTC	CASSLGGGYYEQYF
.	.	14	TRBV20-1	TRBJ2-3	TGCAGTGCTCGGAGACTCCAGGGGCCCGATACGCAGTATTTT	CSARRLQGPDTQYF
.	TRBD2	15	TRBV7-9	TRBJ2-1	TGTGCCAGCAGGCCTACTAGCGGAGGGGCAGATGAGCAGTTCTTC	CASRPTSGGADEQFF
few	TRBD1	15	TRBV5-1	TRBJ2-5	TGCGCCAGCAGCTTGTTCGGGACAGGGGGAGAGACCCAGTACTTC	CASSLFGTGGETQYF
few	TRBD1	13	TRBV10-3	TRBJ2-5	TGTGCCATCAGGGCAGGGGGCGGAGAGACCCAGTACTTC	CAIRAGGGETQYF
few	TRBD1	14	TRBV28	TRBJ1-5	TGTGCCAGCAGTGAGGGACAGCACAATCAGCCCCAGCATTTT	CASSEGQHNQPQHF
.	TRBD2	15	TRBV19	TRBJ2-2	TGTGCCAGTAGTATGTTGGAGCGGGAGGCCCGGGAGCTGTTTTTT	CASSMLEREARELFF
.	.	12	TRBV5-1	TRBJ1-2	TGCGCCAGCAGGGGGCTGGACTATGGCTACACCTTC	CASRGLDYGYTF
.	TRBD1	15	TRBV5-6	TRBJ2-7	TGTGCCAGCAGCTTGGGGGGCAGGGGGCGCATCGAGCAGTACTTC	CASSLGGRGRIEQYF
many	TRBD2	15	TRBV28	TRBJ2-1	TGTGCCAGCAGTTTAACTAGCGGAGGTTACAATGAGCAGTTCTTC	CASSLTSGGYNEQFF
many	.	12	TRBV24-1	TRBJ1-1	TGTGCCACCAGTGATTTAGGGACTGAAGCTTTCTTT	CATSDLGTEAFF